The next 16 T cell receptor beta chains were all read from a single sample in a study of cytomegalovirus exposure and HLA in healthy donors. The PCR used 60 Vbeta and 13 Jbeta primers. The method was immunoSEQ multiplex PCR; TCRdb's version includes in-frame clones alone and lacks a portion of them. The sample has approximately 210,000 clones, more than 75% seen once; the top ten hold approximately 1.7%. Material: PBMCs. Receptors originate from a woman aged 18-29 years in good health and CMV-seronegative.

The chain is built from TRBV6-1 and TRBJ1-5, with 11 bases identical to TRBD1. The CDR3 is 16 amino acids. The germline V gene has CDR1 MNHNS and CDR2 SASEGT. The V and J ends lost 2 bases and 5 bases, in that order; junction bases with no gene match: 5. The CDR3 DNA is TGTGCCAGCAGTGAATGGGGACAGGGGGAATATCAGCCCCAGCATTTT. Its protein product is CASSEWGQGEYQPQHF.

The chain is built from TRBV27 and TRBJ2-3; 11 bases align to TRBD2. The CDR3 is 18 residues long. The junction had 15 bases not matched to a gene; V was cut back by 5 bases and J by 5 bases. The germline gives CDR1 MNHEY, CDR2 SMNVEV (reference sequence). The CDR3 DNA reads as TGTGCCAGCAGTCTGAAGTTCCCGGGACTAGCGGTTCGAGATACGCAGTATTTT. Amino acids: CASSLKFPGLAVRDTQYF.

The genes are TRBV9 and TRBJ1-1, with D uncertain. This CDR3 has 13 residues. V was trimmed by 0 bases and J by 8 bases, leaving 11 bases between them. Germline CDR1 and CDR2: SGDLS and YYNGEE. The CDR3 is CASSVESVTEAFF. The CDR3 DNA is TGTGCCAGCAGCGTAGAGTCAGTAACCGAAGCTTTCTTT.

The gene calls are TRBV30 and TRBJ1-2, with D maybe TRBD1 (5 bases). V was trimmed by 2 bases and J by 6 bases, leaving 19 bases between them. The germline V gene encodes CDR1 GTSNPN and CDR2 SVGIG (reference sequence). The CDR3 length is 15 residues. CDR3 in amino acids: CAWSRGGQGDHGYTF. The CDR3 nucleotides are TGTGCCTGGAGTCGCGGAGGGCAGGGAGACCATGGCTACACCTTC.

This chain uses TRBV7-9 with TRBJ1-1; TRBD1 is a possible D gene (6 bases). The CDR3 length is 14 residues. Germline V CDR1 and CDR2: SEHNR, FQNEAQ (reference sequence). V lost 1 base and J 4 bases, leaving 10 bases between the germline ends. For the CDR3, the DNA is TGTGCCAGCAGCTTAGTATCAGGGGCCACTGAAGCTTTCTTT. This gives the protein CASSLVSGATEAFF.

In its sample, this clone was seen a few times. The V and J genes are TRBV4-2 and TRBJ2-7; tentative D call: TRBD2 (6 bases). Trimming pared 3 bases from V and 7 bases from J, leaving 10 bases between. The CDR3 spans 12 residues. CDR1 is LGHNA and CDR2 is YNFKEQ in the germline V gene. CDR3 DNA: TGTGCCAGCAGCCAGGGAGGAGGGGAGCAGTACTTC. Amino acids: CASSQGGGEQYF.

This chain joins TRBV11-2 and TRBJ2-7; 8 bases are a match to TRBD1. The germline V gene has CDR1 SGHAT and CDR2 FQNNGV. CDR3 size: 14 residues. Trimming at V came to 6 bases and at J to 3 bases, leaving 7 bases not matched to a gene. The CDR3 DNA reads TGTGCCAGCAGTCCGCACAGGGGGAGCTACGAGCAGTACTTC. The encoded protein is CASSPHRGSYEQYF.

This chain uses TRBV27 with TRBJ2-7, with 8 bases aligning to TRBD2. The ends lost 6 bases at V and 3 bases at J; junction bases unmatched: 10. From germline, CDR1 is MNHEY and CDR2 SMNVEV (reference sequence). The CDR3 runs to 15 residues. The CDR3 DNA follows: TGTGCCAGCAGGGCGGGGGGCCGGGGTTACTACGAGCAGTACTTC. Translating it yields CASRAGGRGYYEQYF.

CDR3 sequence: CASSQLAGGSYNEQYF. In DNA, the CDR3 is TGTGCCAGCAGCCAACTAGCGGGAGGTTCCTACAACGAGCAGTACTTC. The V gene is TRBV5-5, the J gene TRBJ2-7; 12 positions match TRBD2. The V gene's germline CDR1 is SGHKS and CDR2 YYEKEE (reference sequence). V shed 4 bases, J shed 5 bases, and the junction held 10 bases outside the gene matches. The CDR3 is 16 amino acids.

V gene TRBV5-1 combines with J gene TRBJ1-4, with TRBD1 identical over 10 bases. Germline CDR1 reads SGHRS; CDR2 reads YFSETQ. This CDR3 is built from 14 residues. Germline trimming cut 4 bases from V and 7 bases from J; bases unmatched to any gene: 4. CDR3 residues: CASSATGGPEKLFF. CDR3 in DNA: TGCGCCAGCAGCGCGACAGGGGGCCCTGAAAAACTGTTTTTT.

J is TRBJ2-7 and V is TRBV19; D call uncertain. V lost 5 bases and J lost 3, with 11 bases in between. This CDR3 has 13 residues. Germline V lookup: CDR1 LNHDA, CDR2 SQIVND (reference sequence). The CDR3 coding sequence is TGTGCCAGTAGTCCGTCTAGATACTACGAGCAGTACTTC. Translated, it gives CASSPSRYYEQYF.

The chain is built from TRBV5-4 and TRBJ1-1, with D maybe TRBD1 (5 bases). This CDR3 is 12 amino acids long. Trimming pared 0 bases from V and 9 bases from J, leaving 9 bases between. Germline V lookup: CDR1 SGHNT, CDR2 YYREEE (reference sequence). For the CDR3, the DNA is TGTGCCAGCAGCTTGGATGCAGGGAAAGCTTTCTTT. This codes for CASSLDAGKAFF.

The chain carries TRBV5-4 and TRBJ2-7; D call uncertain. V shed 0 bases and J shed 3 bases, with 13 bases lying between them. Germline lookup yields CDR1 SGHNT and CDR2 YYREEE (reference sequence). The length of the CDR3 is 15 residues. Here the CDR3 DNA reads TGTGCCAGCAGCTTGGGGAGCCTGAACGTCTACGAGCAGTACTTC. This translates into CASSLGSLNVYEQYF.

The rearrangement joins TRBV5-1 to TRBJ2-7; D unresolved. The CDR3 runs to 15 residues. Germline V CDR1 and CDR2: SGHRS, YFSETQ. V gave up 0 bases and J gave up 4 bases, with 14 bases separating them. The CDR3 protein is CASSLEASILYEQYF. In nucleotides, the CDR3 is TGCGCCAGCAGCTTGGAGGCTAGTATTCTGTACGAGCAGTACTTC.

The gene calls are TRBV7-9 and TRBJ2-5; TRBD2 matches at 7 bases. The germline V gene encodes CDR1 SEHNR and CDR2 FQNEAQ (reference sequence). Unmatched junction bases numbered 14, after V lost 3 bases and J lost 4 bases. CDR3 length: 17 amino acids. CDR3 sequence: CASSFGGGTKVLETQYF. Here the CDR3 DNA reads TGTGCCAGCAGCTTTGGCGGGGGTACCAAGGTTTTAGAGACCCAGTACTTC. Variable domain in full (rest from reference TRBV7-9 and TRBJ2-5): DTGVSQNPRHKITKRGQNVTFRCDPISEHNRLYWYRQTLGQGPEFLTYFQNEAQLEKSRLLSDRFSAERPKGSFSTLEIQRTEQGDSAMYLCASSFGGGTKVLETQYFGPGTRLLVL.

This clone was seen a single time. The chain employs TRBV9 and TRBJ1-1; weak D call: TRBD1 (6 bases). Trimming removed 0 bases at V and 3 bases at J, with 15 bases between. Germline values: CDR1 SGDLS, CDR2 YYNGEE. This CDR3 contains 16 residues. CDR3 loop: CASSVGSGAGYTEAFF. The CDR3 DNA reads as TGTGCCAGCAGCGTAGGTTCAGGGGCAGGGTACACTGAAGCTTTCTTT.